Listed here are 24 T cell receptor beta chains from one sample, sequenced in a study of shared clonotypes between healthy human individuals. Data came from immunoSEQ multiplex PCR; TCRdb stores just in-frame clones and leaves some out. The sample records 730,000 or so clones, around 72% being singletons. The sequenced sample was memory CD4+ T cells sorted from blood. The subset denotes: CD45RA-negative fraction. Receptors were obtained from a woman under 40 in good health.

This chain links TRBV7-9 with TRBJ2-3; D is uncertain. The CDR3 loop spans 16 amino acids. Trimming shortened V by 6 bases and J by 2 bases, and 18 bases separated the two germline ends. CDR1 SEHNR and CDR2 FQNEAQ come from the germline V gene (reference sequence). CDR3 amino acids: CASSPPRAQSTDTQYF. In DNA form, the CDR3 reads TGTGCCAGCAGTCCCCCCCGGGCACAATCCACAGATACGCAGTATTTT.

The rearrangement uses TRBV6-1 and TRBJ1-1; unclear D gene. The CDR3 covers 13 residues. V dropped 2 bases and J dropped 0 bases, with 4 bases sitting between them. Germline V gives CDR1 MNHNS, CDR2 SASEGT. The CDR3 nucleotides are TGTGCCAGCAGTGAAAGTTTGAACACTGAAGCTTTCTTT. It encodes CASSESLNTEAFF.

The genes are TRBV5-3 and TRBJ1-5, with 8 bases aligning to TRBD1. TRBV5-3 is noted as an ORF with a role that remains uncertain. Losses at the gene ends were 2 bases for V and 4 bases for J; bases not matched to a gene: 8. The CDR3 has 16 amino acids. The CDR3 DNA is TGTGCCAGAAGCTTAGGGACAGGAGAGGGGAATCAGCCCCAGCATTTT. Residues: CARSLGTGEGNQPQHF.

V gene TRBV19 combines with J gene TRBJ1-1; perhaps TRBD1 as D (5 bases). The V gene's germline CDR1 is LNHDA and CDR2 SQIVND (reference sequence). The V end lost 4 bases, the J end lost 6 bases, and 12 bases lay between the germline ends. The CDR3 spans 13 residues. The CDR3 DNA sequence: TGTGCCAGTAGTACAACACAGGCGGCTGAAGCTTTCTTT. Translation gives CASSTTQAAEAFF.

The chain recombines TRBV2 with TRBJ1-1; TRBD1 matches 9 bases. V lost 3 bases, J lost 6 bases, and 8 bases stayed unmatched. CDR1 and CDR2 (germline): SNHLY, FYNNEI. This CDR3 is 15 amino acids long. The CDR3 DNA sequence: TGTGCCAGCAGTGACGAGGGACAGGGTCAATCTGAAGCTTTCTTT. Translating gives CASSDEGQGQSEAFF.

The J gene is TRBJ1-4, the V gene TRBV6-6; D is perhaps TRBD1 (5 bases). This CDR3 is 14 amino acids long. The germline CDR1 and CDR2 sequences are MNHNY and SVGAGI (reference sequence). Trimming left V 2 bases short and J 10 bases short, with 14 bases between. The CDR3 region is CASSYEAGMGKLFF. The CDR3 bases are TGTGCCAGCAGTTACGAGGCAGGGATGGGAAAACTGTTTTTT.

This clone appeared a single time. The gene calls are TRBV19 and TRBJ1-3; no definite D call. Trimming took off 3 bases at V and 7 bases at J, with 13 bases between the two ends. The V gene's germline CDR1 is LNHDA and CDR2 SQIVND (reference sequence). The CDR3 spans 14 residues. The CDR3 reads CASSIEALGNTIYF. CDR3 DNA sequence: TGTGCCAGTAGTATCGAGGCTCTTGGGAACACCATATATTTT. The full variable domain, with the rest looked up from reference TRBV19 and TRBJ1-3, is DGGITQSPKYLFRKEGQNVTLSCEQNLNHDAMYWYRQDPGQGLRLIYYSQIVNDFQKGDIAEGYSVSREKKESFPLTVTSAQKNPTAFYLCASSIEALGNTIYFGEGSWLTVV.

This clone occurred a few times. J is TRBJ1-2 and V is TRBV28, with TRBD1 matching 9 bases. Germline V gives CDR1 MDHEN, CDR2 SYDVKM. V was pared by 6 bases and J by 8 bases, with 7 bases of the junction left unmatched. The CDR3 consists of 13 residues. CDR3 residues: CASSQGTGQGYTF. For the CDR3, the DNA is TGTGCCAGCAGCCAAGGGACAGGGCAGGGCTACACCTTC.

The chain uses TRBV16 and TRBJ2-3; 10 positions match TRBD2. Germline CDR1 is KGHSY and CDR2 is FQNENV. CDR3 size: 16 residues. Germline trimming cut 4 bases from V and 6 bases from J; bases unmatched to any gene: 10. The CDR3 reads CASSPHLAGATDTQYF. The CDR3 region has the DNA TGTGCCAGCAGCCCTCACCTAGCGGGAGCAACTGATACGCAGTATTTT. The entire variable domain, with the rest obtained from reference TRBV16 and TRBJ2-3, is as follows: GEEVAQTPKHLVRGEGQKAKLYCAPIKGHSYVFWYQQVLKNEFKFLISFQNENVFDETGMPKERFSAKCLPNSPCSLEIQATKLEDSAVYFCASSPHLAGATDTQYFGPGTRLTVL.

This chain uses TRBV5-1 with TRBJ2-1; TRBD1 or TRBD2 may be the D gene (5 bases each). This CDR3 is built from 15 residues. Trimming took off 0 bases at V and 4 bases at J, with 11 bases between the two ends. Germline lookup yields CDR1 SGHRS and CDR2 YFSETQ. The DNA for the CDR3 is TGCGCCAGCAGCTTGGACGGGACGGGGTACAATGAGCAGTTCTTC. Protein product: CASSLDGTGYNEQFF.

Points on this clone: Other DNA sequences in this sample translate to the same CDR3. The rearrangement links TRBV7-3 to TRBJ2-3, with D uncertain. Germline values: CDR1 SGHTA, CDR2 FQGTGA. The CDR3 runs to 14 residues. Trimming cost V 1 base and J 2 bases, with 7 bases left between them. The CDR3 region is CASSLNIPTDTQYF. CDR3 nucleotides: TGTGCCAGCAGCTTAAACATCCCCACAGATACGCAGTATTTT. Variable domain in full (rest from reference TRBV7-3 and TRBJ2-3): GAGVSQTPSNKVTEKGKYVELRCDPISGHTALYWYRQSLGQGPEFLIYFQGTGAADDSGLPNDRFFAVRPEGSVSTLKIQRTERGDSAVYLCASSLNIPTDTQYFGPGTRLTVL.

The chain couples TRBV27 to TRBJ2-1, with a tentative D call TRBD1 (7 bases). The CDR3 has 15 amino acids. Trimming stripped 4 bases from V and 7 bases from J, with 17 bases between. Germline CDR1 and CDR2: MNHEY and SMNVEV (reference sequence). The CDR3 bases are TGTGCCAGCAGTTCCGGGGGACAGATCGGTAATGAGCAGTTCTTC. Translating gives CASSSGGQIGNEQFF.

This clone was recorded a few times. The CDR3 nucleotides are TGTGCCAGTAGTATCGGGCCCGGTGCTAGCACAGATACGCAGTATTTT. It is translated as CASSIGPGASTDTQYF. The gene calls are TRBV19 and TRBJ2-3; no firm D call. CDR1 LNHDA and CDR2 SQIVND come from the germline V gene (reference sequence). The V end lost 3 bases, the J end lost 0 bases, and 13 bases lay between the germline ends. This CDR3 comprises 16 residues.

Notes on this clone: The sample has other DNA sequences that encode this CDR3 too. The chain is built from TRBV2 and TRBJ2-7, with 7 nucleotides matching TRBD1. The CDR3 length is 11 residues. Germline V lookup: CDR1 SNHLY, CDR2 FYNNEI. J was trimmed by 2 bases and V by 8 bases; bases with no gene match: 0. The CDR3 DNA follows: TGTGCCAGCCAGGGGGCCTACGAGCAGTACTTC. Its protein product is CASQGAYEQYF.

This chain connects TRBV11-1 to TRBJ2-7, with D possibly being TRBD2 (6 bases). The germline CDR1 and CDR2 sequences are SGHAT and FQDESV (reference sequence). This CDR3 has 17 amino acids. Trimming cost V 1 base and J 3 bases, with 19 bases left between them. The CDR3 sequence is CASSLDSEPGLLYEQYF. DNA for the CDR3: TGTGCCAGCAGCTTAGATTCAGAACCGGGACTCCTCTACGAGCAGTACTTC.

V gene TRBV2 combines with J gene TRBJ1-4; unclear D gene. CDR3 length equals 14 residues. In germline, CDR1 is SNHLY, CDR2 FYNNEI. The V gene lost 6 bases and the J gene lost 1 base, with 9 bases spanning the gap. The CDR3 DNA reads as TGTGCCAGCAGCCTTAGTGGAACTAATGAAAAACTGTTTTTT. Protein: CASSLSGTNEKLFF.

The CDR3: CASSPPASGSHPRIEQYF. Written as DNA, the CDR3 is TGTGCCAGCAGCCCACCGGCTAGCGGGAGCCACCCAAGGATAGAGCAGTACTTC. This rearrangement joins TRBV28 to TRBJ2-7; 10 nucleotides agree with TRBD2. The CDR3 is 18 amino acids. Germline CDR1 reads MDHEN; CDR2 reads SYDVKM. V lost 6 bases, J lost 7 bases, and 21 bases stayed unmatched.

The CDR3 region is CASSSYYYEQYF. The DNA of the CDR3 is TGTGCCAGCAGCTCCTACTACTACGAGCAGTACTTC. This rearrangement joins TRBV7-2 to TRBJ2-7; the D is unclear. V dropped 4 bases and J dropped 3 bases, with 7 bases sitting between them. This CDR3 comprises 12 residues. CDR1 is SGHTA and CDR2 is FQGNSA in the germline V gene.

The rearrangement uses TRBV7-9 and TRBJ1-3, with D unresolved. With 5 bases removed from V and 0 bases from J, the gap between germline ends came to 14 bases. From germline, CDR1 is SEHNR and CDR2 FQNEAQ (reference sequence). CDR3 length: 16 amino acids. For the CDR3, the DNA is TGTGCCAGCAGCCCCTGGGGAGCAGGCTCTGGAAACACCATATATTTT. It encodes CASSPWGAGSGNTIYF.

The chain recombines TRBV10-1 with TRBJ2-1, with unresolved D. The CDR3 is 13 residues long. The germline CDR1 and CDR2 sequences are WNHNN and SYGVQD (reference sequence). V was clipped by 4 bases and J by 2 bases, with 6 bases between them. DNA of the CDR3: TGCGCCAGCAGTGCGACCCCCTACAATGAGCAGTTCTTC. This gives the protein CASSATPYNEQFF.

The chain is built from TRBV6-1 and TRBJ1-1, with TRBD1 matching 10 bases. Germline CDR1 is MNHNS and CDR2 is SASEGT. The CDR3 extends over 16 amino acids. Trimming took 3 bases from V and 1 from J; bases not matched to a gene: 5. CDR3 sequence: CASSDRTGGPNTEAFF. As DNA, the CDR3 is TGTGCCAGCAGTGATCGGACAGGGGGACCGAACACTGAAGCTTTCTTT.

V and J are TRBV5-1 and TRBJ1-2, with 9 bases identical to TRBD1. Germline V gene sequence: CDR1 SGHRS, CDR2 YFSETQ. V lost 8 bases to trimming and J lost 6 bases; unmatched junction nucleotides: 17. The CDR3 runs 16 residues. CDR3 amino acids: CAREGQGSSQPDGYTF. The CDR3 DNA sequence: TGCGCCAGGGAAGGACAGGGGTCTTCCCAACCGGATGGCTACACCTTC.

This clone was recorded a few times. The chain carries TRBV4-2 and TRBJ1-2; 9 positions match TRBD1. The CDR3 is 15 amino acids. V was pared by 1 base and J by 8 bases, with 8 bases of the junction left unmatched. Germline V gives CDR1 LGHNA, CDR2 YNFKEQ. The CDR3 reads CASSQVEGTGRGYTF. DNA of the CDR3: TGTGCCAGCAGCCAAGTTGAAGGGACAGGGCGCGGCTACACCTTC.

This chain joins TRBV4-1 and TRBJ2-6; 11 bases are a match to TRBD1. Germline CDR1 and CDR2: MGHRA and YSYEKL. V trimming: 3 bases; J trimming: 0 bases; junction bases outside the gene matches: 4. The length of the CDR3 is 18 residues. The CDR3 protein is CASSQGTGGISGANVLTF. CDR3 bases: TGCGCCAGCAGCCAGGGGACAGGGGGTATCTCTGGGGCCAACGTCCTGACTTTC.